The rows below give T cell receptor beta chains drawn from one sample of a study of radiotherapy plus CTLA-4 blockade in lung cancer. This table comes from immunoSEQ multiplex PCR, and its TCRdb copy is limited to in-frame clones, with some not included. The sample has about 40,000 clones, 75% to 85% seen once; the top ten hold more than 20%. Sequenced here: peripheral blood, sampled from a patient treated with radiotherapy plus ipilimumab. Receptors were obtained from a human donor with non-small cell lung cancer that progressed on radiotherapy plus ipilimumab. The CDR3 runs from the conserved cysteine through the conserved F or W. Each record gives: CDR3 DNA, CDR3 protein, clone size, D gene, J gene, V gene. The D gene is left open where the match is weak. Clone sizes are given selectively: once, few, many, or a class where the clone is expanded.

cdr3_nt: TGTGCCAGCAGTCCCAGGACAGGGCTAACTTATGGCTACACCTTC
cdr3_aa: CASSPRTGLTYGYTF
clone_size: .
d_call: TRBD1
j_call: TRBJ1-2
v_call: TRBV27

cdr3_nt: TGTGCCAGCAGCTCAGGGGGTGGGACACCCCTCCACTTT
cdr3_aa: CASSSGGGTPLHF
clone_size: .
d_call: TRBD1
j_call: TRBJ1-6
v_call: TRBV2

cdr3_nt: TGTGCCAGCAGCTTCGGGGGAGTAGCTAATGAAAAACTGTTTTTT
cdr3_aa: CASSFGGVANEKLFF
clone_size: .
d_call: .
j_call: TRBJ1-4
v_call: TRBV5-5

cdr3_nt: TGTGCCAGCAGCCAACCTAGCGGGGAGCCCACAGATACGCAGTATTTT
cdr3_aa: CASSQPSGEPTDTQYF
clone_size: .
d_call: TRBD2
j_call: TRBJ2-3
v_call: TRBV4-2

cdr3_nt: TGTGCCAGTAGTAGACTGTATAGCAATCAGCCCCAGCATTTT
cdr3_aa: CASSRLYSNQPQHF
clone_size: .
d_call: .
j_call: TRBJ1-5
v_call: TRBV19

cdr3_nt: TGTGCCAGCAGCAAAGCGCTTTCGACTAGCGGGGGCCGGGGAGAGACCCAGTACTTC
cdr3_aa: CASSKALSTSGGRGETQYF
clone_size: .
d_call: .
j_call: TRBJ2-5
v_call: TRBV21-1

cdr3_nt: TGCGCCAGCAGCTTAGGACAGGGCGAGGGTGGCTACACCTTC
cdr3_aa: CASSLGQGEGGYTF
clone_size: .
d_call: TRBD1
j_call: TRBJ1-2
v_call: TRBV5-1

cdr3_nt: TGTGCCAGCAGCGTAGCGGCCCGAGGGGGGGATGAAAAACTGTTTTTT
cdr3_aa: CASSVAARGGDEKLFF
clone_size: once
d_call: .
j_call: TRBJ1-4
v_call: TRBV9

cdr3_nt: TGCGCCAGCAGGGGGACAGGGTTCACTGAAGCTTTCTTT
cdr3_aa: CASRGTGFTEAFF
clone_size: .
d_call: TRBD1
j_call: TRBJ1-1
v_call: TRBV5-1

cdr3_nt: TGTGCCAGCATGCGACCGGGACAGGGCAACTATGGCTACACCTTC
cdr3_aa: CASMRPGQGNYGYTF
clone_size: .
d_call: TRBD1
j_call: TRBJ1-2
v_call: TRBV2

cdr3_nt: TGTGCCAGCAGCTTATCCCTATACAATGAGCAGTTCTTC
cdr3_aa: CASSLSLYNEQFF
clone_size: .
d_call: .
j_call: TRBJ2-1
v_call: TRBV7-8

cdr3_nt: TGTGCCAGCAGAACTATGGACAGCAACTATGGCTACACCTTC
cdr3_aa: CASRTMDSNYGYTF
clone_size: .
d_call: .
j_call: TRBJ1-2
v_call: TRBV28

cdr3_nt: TGTGCCAGCAGTTACAGGGGACAGGAGGGGGAGACCCAGTACTTC
cdr3_aa: CASSYRGQEGETQYF
clone_size: .
d_call: TRBD1
j_call: TRBJ2-5
v_call: TRBV6-5

cdr3_nt: TGTGCCAGCTCACCCTTCGCCAGGGAAGTAGGGGAGCTGTTTTTT
cdr3_aa: CASSPFAREVGELFF
clone_size: .
d_call: .
j_call: TRBJ2-2
v_call: TRBV18

cdr3_nt: TGTGCCAGCAAATGGGACAGTACCTACGAGCAGTACTTC
cdr3_aa: CASKWDSTYEQYF
clone_size: .
d_call: TRBD1
j_call: TRBJ2-7
v_call: TRBV6-5

cdr3_nt: TGCGCCAGCAGCGTAGGGGTTGGCTATGGCTACACCTTC
cdr3_aa: CASSVGVGYGYTF
clone_size: .
d_call: .
j_call: TRBJ1-2
v_call: TRBV5-1

cdr3_nt: TGTGCCAGCAGGGCAGCGGAAAAGAACACTGAAGCTTTCTTT
cdr3_aa: CASRAAEKNTEAFF
clone_size: few
d_call: .
j_call: TRBJ1-1
v_call: TRBV6-5

cdr3_nt: TGTGCCAGTAGCGACAGGCACCAAGAGACCCAGTACTTC
cdr3_aa: CASSDRHQETQYF
clone_size: .
d_call: .
j_call: TRBJ2-5
v_call: TRBV19

cdr3_nt: TGTGCCAGCAGTGAAGCGGGTCCCGGGACTGCCTCTGGAAACACCATATATTTT
cdr3_aa: CASSEAGPGTASGNTIYF
clone_size: .
d_call: .
j_call: TRBJ1-3
v_call: TRBV6-1

cdr3_nt: TGTGCCAGCTCCGACAGGGGGCAGGCTTTCTTT
cdr3_aa: CASSDRGQAFF
clone_size: .
d_call: TRBD1
j_call: TRBJ1-1
v_call: TRBV18

cdr3_nt: TGCAGCGTTGGTTTTTGTTTGGGTGACATCCAAAGCTCTGGGGCCAACGTCCTGACTTTC
cdr3_aa: CSVGFCLGDIQSSGANVLTF
clone_size: .
d_call: .
j_call: TRBJ2-6
v_call: TRBV29-1

cdr3_nt: TGCGCCAGCAGCCAAGGCGGGGGCCCCTCCTACGAGCAGTACTTC
cdr3_aa: CASSQGGGPSYEQYF
clone_size: .
d_call: .
j_call: TRBJ2-7
v_call: TRBV4-3

cdr3_nt: TGTGCCAGCAGCAAAGAAACTAGCGGGGGGAACACCGGGGAGCTGTTTTTT
cdr3_aa: CASSKETSGGNTGELFF
clone_size: .
d_call: TRBD2
j_call: TRBJ2-2
v_call: TRBV4-2

cdr3_nt: TGTGCCAGCAGAGGGGGACAGGGCTCCCGCGGGGAGCTGTTTTTT
cdr3_aa: CASRGGQGSRGELFF
clone_size: .
d_call: TRBD1
j_call: TRBJ2-2
v_call: TRBV6-5

cdr3_nt: TGTGCCAGCAGCGCCAGTAGCGGGGGGATCTACAATGAGCAGTTCTTC
cdr3_aa: CASSASSGGIYNEQFF
clone_size: .
d_call: TRBD2
j_call: TRBJ2-1
v_call: TRBV9

cdr3_nt: TGTGCCAGCAGTGAACAGACAGGGGGCAATCAGCCCCAGCATTTT
cdr3_aa: CASSEQTGGNQPQHF
clone_size: .
d_call: TRBD1
j_call: TRBJ1-5
v_call: TRBV6-1

cdr3_nt: TGTGCCAGCAGTAGCTCAGGGGGCTTCTCCTACGAGCAGTACTTC
cdr3_aa: CASSSSGGFSYEQYF
clone_size: .
d_call: TRBD1
j_call: TRBJ2-7
v_call: TRBV6-5

cdr3_nt: TGTGCCAGCAGCTTCGGGACAGGGTCTAATGAAAAACTGTTTTTT
cdr3_aa: CASSFGTGSNEKLFF
clone_size: .
d_call: TRBD1
j_call: TRBJ1-4
v_call: TRBV5-4

cdr3_nt: TGTGCCGGCTCACCCGAACAGGGAATCACCGGGGAGCTGTTTTTT
cdr3_aa: CAGSPEQGITGELFF
clone_size: once
d_call: .
j_call: TRBJ2-2
v_call: TRBV18

cdr3_nt: TGTGCCAGCAGCTTAGAAACCACAGGGTCCTACGAGCAGTACTTC
cdr3_aa: CASSLETTGSYEQYF
clone_size: .
d_call: .
j_call: TRBJ2-7
v_call: TRBV7-6

cdr3_nt: TGTGCCAGCAGTCACCTAGCGGGGGGGCAGGGCACAGATACGCAGTATTTT
cdr3_aa: CASSHLAGGQGTDTQYF
clone_size: .
d_call: TRBD2
j_call: TRBJ2-3
v_call: TRBV7-2

cdr3_nt: TGTGCCAGCAGCTTTCCAGGGTCTGGGGCCAACGTCCTGACTTTC
cdr3_aa: CASSFPGSGANVLTF
clone_size: .
d_call: .
j_call: TRBJ2-6
v_call: TRBV5-4

cdr3_nt: TGTGCCAGCAGTTTAATCAGACTAGCGGGCGGAAACATTCAGTACTTC
cdr3_aa: CASSLIRLAGGNIQYF
clone_size: .
d_call: TRBD2
j_call: TRBJ2-4
v_call: TRBV28

cdr3_nt: TGTGCCAGCAGCCAAGCGGGACAGAACCCCCTCGAGCAGTACTTC
cdr3_aa: CASSQAGQNPLEQYF
clone_size: .
d_call: TRBD1
j_call: TRBJ2-7
v_call: TRBV4-2

cdr3_nt: TGTGCCAGTACTAGCACCTCCTACGAGCAGTACTTC
cdr3_aa: CASTSTSYEQYF
clone_size: few
d_call: .
j_call: TRBJ2-7
v_call: TRBV6-5

cdr3_nt: TGTGCCAGCTCACCGGAGGCGGGGACTGAAGCTTTCTTT
cdr3_aa: CASSPEAGTEAFF
clone_size: .
d_call: .
j_call: TRBJ1-1
v_call: TRBV18

cdr3_nt: TGTGCCAGCAGCGTAGGGCTAGCGCTGGAGACCCAGTACTTC
cdr3_aa: CASSVGLALETQYF
clone_size: .
d_call: .
j_call: TRBJ2-5
v_call: TRBV9

cdr3_nt: TGTGCCAGCAGACCACCTAGCGGGGGTGCCAATGAGCAGTTCTTC
cdr3_aa: CASRPPSGGANEQFF
clone_size: .
d_call: TRBD2
j_call: TRBJ2-1
v_call: TRBV27

cdr3_nt: TGTGCCAGCAGTTTCCTAGGACAGGGCTACGAGCAGTACTTC
cdr3_aa: CASSFLGQGYEQYF
clone_size: .
d_call: TRBD1
j_call: TRBJ2-7
v_call: TRBV6-6

cdr3_nt: TGTGCCAGCAGCTCGACAGGGTGGGCGGACTATGGCTACACCTTC
cdr3_aa: CASSSTGWADYGYTF
clone_size: .
d_call: TRBD1
j_call: TRBJ1-2
v_call: TRBV7-9

cdr3_nt: TGTGCCAGCGCACTTCACGGGACAATAAGCACTGAAGCTTTCTTT
cdr3_aa: CASALHGTISTEAFF
clone_size: .
d_call: .
j_call: TRBJ1-1
v_call: TRBV18

cdr3_nt: TGCGCCAGCAGCCAAGATGTCCGTCCCGGGGGGGCCCGAAGACAAGAGACCCAGTACTTC
cdr3_aa: CASSQDVRPGGARRQETQYF
clone_size: once
d_call: TRBD2
j_call: TRBJ2-5
v_call: TRBV4-1

cdr3_nt: TGTGCCAGCAGCTACGGACAGGGGGCGGCTGAAGCTTTCTTT
cdr3_aa: CASSYGQGAAEAFF
clone_size: .
d_call: TRBD1
j_call: TRBJ1-1
v_call: TRBV7-9

cdr3_nt: TGTGCCAGCAGCTTGGATAGGACAAGGTTCGACTATGGCTACACCTTC
cdr3_aa: CASSLDRTRFDYGYTF
clone_size: .
d_call: .
j_call: TRBJ1-2
v_call: TRBV5-6

cdr3_nt: TGTGCCAGCAGCCCGCCGGGGACTGCAGCCAAAAACATTCAGTACTTC
cdr3_aa: CASSPPGTAAKNIQYF
clone_size: once
d_call: .
j_call: TRBJ2-4
v_call: TRBV9

cdr3_nt: TGTGCCAGCCAGGTCGGGGAAGGGAATGAGCAGTTCTTC
cdr3_aa: CASQVGEGNEQFF
clone_size: .
d_call: .
j_call: TRBJ2-1
v_call: TRBV7-9

cdr3_nt: TGTGCCAGCAGCTCACCGAGACAGGGGAACACTGAAGCTTTCTTT
cdr3_aa: CASSSPRQGNTEAFF
clone_size: .
d_call: TRBD1
j_call: TRBJ1-1
v_call: TRBV5-6

cdr3_nt: TGTGCCAGCAGTGAAAGGTCCGGGACGGGACAGGGGGAGTTCTTC
cdr3_aa: CASSERSGTGQGEFF
clone_size: .
d_call: TRBD1
j_call: TRBJ2-1
v_call: TRBV6-1

cdr3_nt: TGTGCCAGCAGTAAAGCACAGGGGGCGGATTTCTATGGCTACACCTTC
cdr3_aa: CASSKAQGADFYGYTF
clone_size: .
d_call: TRBD1
j_call: TRBJ1-2
v_call: TRBV7-2

cdr3_nt: TGTGCCAGTAGACAGTCCCATAGCAATCAGCCCCAGCATTTT
cdr3_aa: CASRQSHSNQPQHF
clone_size: .
d_call: .
j_call: TRBJ1-5
v_call: TRBV6-5

cdr3_nt: TGTGCCAGCTCACCATCCGGGACAAATTCTGGAAACACCATATATTTT
cdr3_aa: CASSPSGTNSGNTIYF
clone_size: .
d_call: .
j_call: TRBJ1-3
v_call: TRBV18

cdr3_nt: TGTGCCAGCAGCTCGGACGGGATGCCTAATTCACCCCTCCACTTT
cdr3_aa: CASSSDGMPNSPLHF
clone_size: .
d_call: .
j_call: TRBJ1-6
v_call: TRBV7-9

cdr3_nt: TGTGCCAGCCGAACCCCCGGGGGTAACGAGCAGTACTTC
cdr3_aa: CASRTPGGNEQYF
clone_size: .
d_call: .
j_call: TRBJ2-7
v_call: TRBV6-6

cdr3_nt: TGCGCCAGCAGCTCGCTTAGCGGGGGGGGACTCACAGATACGCAGTATTTT
cdr3_aa: CASSSLSGGGLTDTQYF
clone_size: .
d_call: TRBD2
j_call: TRBJ2-3
v_call: TRBV5-1

cdr3_nt: TGTGCCAGCAACGCTATGGGGGGTCCCACAGATACGCAGTATTTT
cdr3_aa: CASNAMGGPTDTQYF
clone_size: .
d_call: .
j_call: TRBJ2-3
v_call: TRBV14

cdr3_nt: TGTGCTAGCAGCTTAGGAGGGATTAGCGAGCAGTACTTC
cdr3_aa: CASSLGGISEQYF
clone_size: .
d_call: .
j_call: TRBJ2-7
v_call: TRBV7-7

cdr3_nt: TGCGCCAGCAGCGATGGACAGAACTATGGCTACACCTTC
cdr3_aa: CASSDGQNYGYTF
clone_size: .
d_call: .
j_call: TRBJ1-2
v_call: TRBV4-1

cdr3_nt: TGTGCCAGCAGCTCAGACAGGGTGGATAATGAAAAACTGTTTTTT
cdr3_aa: CASSSDRVDNEKLFF
clone_size: .
d_call: TRBD1
j_call: TRBJ1-4
v_call: TRBV13

cdr3_nt: TGTGCCAGCTCAGCACAGGGGGCTAGGGACATTCAGTACTTC
cdr3_aa: CASSAQGARDIQYF
clone_size: .
d_call: TRBD1
j_call: TRBJ2-4
v_call: TRBV18